The rows below give T cell receptor beta chains drawn from one sample of a study of identical twins. MiXCR, applied by TCRdb to the 5' RACE reads, yields one record per CDR3 protein. The sample consists of 300,000 to 350,000 distinct CDR3 sequences, roughly an eighth of them appearing once. The sample was also reused in another study, on yellow fever vaccine responses in identical twins.

The sample taken for sequencing was CD8+ T cells sorted from blood. These receptors came from a woman younger than 35 in good health. Each CDR3 is given with its conserved first and last residue. Each record gives: CDR3 protein, CDR3 DNA, V gene, J gene, D gene, clone size. A D gene is named only where the DNA matches it firmly. The size of a clone is reported for some rows only, either as once, few or many, or as a class for expanded clones.

CASSKAGGASHEQFF	TGTGCCAGCAGCAAAGCCGGGGGGGCCAGCCATGAGCAGTTCTTC	TRBV21-1	TRBJ2-1	NA	NA
CASSPGQDFTDTQYF	TGTGCCAGCAGCCCAGGACAGGACTTCACAGATACGCAGTATTTT	TRBV7-9	TRBJ2-3	TRBD1	few
CASGYSIMRDTQYF	TGCGCCAGCGGATACTCGATAATGAGAGATACGCAGTATTTT	TRBV5-1	TRBJ2-3	NA	NA
CASRRLRGSDTQYF	TGTGCCAGCAGGCGTCTACGGGGGTCGGATACGCAGTATTTT	TRBV11-2	TRBJ2-3	NA	NA
CASSSPYSSGHNNSPLHF	TGTGCCAGCAGTTCCCCATACTCGTCAGGACACAATAATTCACCCCTCCACTTT	TRBV28	TRBJ1-6	NA	few
CASSEGLFPQYF	TGCGCCAGCAGTGAGGGGCTCTTTCCTCAGTACTTC	TRBV10-2	TRBJ2-4	NA	NA
CASSGSRSPLHF	TGTGCCAGCAGTGGGTCTCGATCACCCCTCCACTTT	TRBV25-1	TRBJ1-6	NA	few
CASSADSGSSYEQYF	TGTGCCAGCAGCGCCGATAGCGGGAGCTCCTACGAGCAGTACTTC	TRBV9	TRBJ2-7	TRBD2	few
CASGPAGTASTDTQYF	TGTGCCAGCGGGCCCGCAGGGACAGCTAGCACAGATACGCAGTATTTT	TRBV27	TRBJ2-3	TRBD1	few
CASSRGGVDYEQYF	TGTGCCAGCAGCAGGGGGGGGGTAGACTACGAGCAGTACTTC	TRBV6-2/TRBV6-3	TRBJ2-7	NA	NA
CASSQDGNSYNEQFF	TGTGCCAGCAGCCAAGACGGCAACTCCTACAATGAGCAGTTCTTC	TRBV3-1	TRBJ2-1	NA	many
CASSLDSLAGGSDDEQFF	TGTGCCAGCAGCTTAGATTCTCTAGCGGGGGGTAGTGACGATGAGCAGTTCTTC	TRBV7-6	TRBJ2-1	TRBD2	NA
CASSFANTTGAWEKLFF	TGTGCCAGCAGTTTTGCGAATACGACAGGGGCATGGGAAAAACTGTTTTTT	TRBV28	TRBJ1-4	TRBD1	NA
CASSWADYNEQFF	TGTGCCAGCAGTTGGGCCGACTACAATGAGCAGTTCTTC	TRBV27	TRBJ2-1	NA	many
CASSQPEGTDTQYF	TGCGCCAGCAGCCAACCGGAGGGCACAGATACGCAGTATTTT	TRBV4-1	TRBJ2-3	NA	few
CASSFRTGGSLNTGELFF	TGCGCCAGCAGCTTCAGGACAGGGGGCTCGTTGAACACCGGGGAGCTGTTTTTT	TRBV5-1	TRBJ2-2	TRBD1	NA